These 31 T cell receptor beta chains originate from one sample sequenced in a study of blood T cell repertoires in COVID-19. Libraries were prepared by immunoSEQ multiplex PCR; TCRdb keeps only in-frame clonotypes and omits some of them. The sample holds about 190,000 clones, around 86% seen once. Sequencing was performed on PBMCs or T cells enriched from blood (not recorded which). These receptors all stem from a man aged 35 to 55 with acute COVID-19.

The CDR3 DNA sequence: TGTGCCACCAGCAGACCTAGAACAGGGAACACTGAAGCTTTCTTT. This gives the protein CATSRPRTGNTEAFF. This chain connects TRBV15 to TRBJ1-1, with D perhaps TRBD1 (5 bases). Germline V gene sequence: CDR1 LNHNV, CDR2 YYDKDF (reference sequence). Between the trimmed V and J ends, which lost 2 bases and 1 base, there was a span of 11 bases. CDR3 size: 15 residues.

The rearrangement uses TRBV30 and TRBJ2-7; no definite D call. The V gene's germline CDR1 is GTSNPN and CDR2 SVGIG (reference sequence). V lost 0 bases to trimming and J lost 4 bases, with 13 bases between them. This CDR3 contains 14 residues. CDR3 in DNA: TGTGCCTGGAGTGTTTCGAGTTCGAGGTACGAGCAGTACTTC. Its protein product is CAWSVSSSRYEQYF. Together with reference TRBV30 and TRBJ2-7, the CDR3 gives the full variable domain: SQTIHQWPATLVQPVGSPLSLECTVEGTSNPNLYWYRQAAGRGLQLLFYSVGIGQISSEVPQNLSASRPQDRQFILSSKKLLLSDSGFYLCAWSVSSSRYEQYFGPGTRLTVT.

This chain connects TRBV11-2 to TRBJ2-2; no clear D gene. The CDR3 length is 12 residues. CDR1 and CDR2 (germline): SGHAT, FQNNGV. V lost 5 bases, J lost 2 bases, and 3 bases lay in between. As DNA, the CDR3 is TGTGCCAGCAGCCAAAACACCGGGGAGCTGTTTTTT. Its protein product is CASSQNTGELFF.

This clone appeared a single time. The rearrangement uses TRBV9 and TRBJ1-2; D might be TRBD1 (5 bases). Trimming pared 2 bases from V and 8 bases from J, leaving 16 bases between. The length of the CDR3 is 14 residues. Per germline, CDR1 SGDLS and CDR2 YYNGEE. Here the CDR3 reads CASSVGQGLGGYTF. The CDR3 nucleotides read TGTGCCAGCAGCGTTGGGCAGGGATTAGGAGGCTACACCTTC.

This rearrangement joins TRBV24-1 to TRBJ2-5, with 10 bases lining up with TRBD1. The ends lost 2 bases at V and 5 bases at J; junction bases unmatched: 4. CDR1 and CDR2 (germline): KGHDR, SFDVKD. The CDR3 runs 15 residues. The CDR3 nucleotides read TGTGCCACCAGTGATTACCGGGACAGGGGCGAGACCCAGTACTTC. Amino acid sequence: CATSDYRDRGETQYF.

The V gene is TRBV29-1, the J gene TRBJ1-5; D unresolved. Trimming shortened V by 6 bases and J by 0 bases, and 9 bases separated the two germline ends. This CDR3 comprises 13 residues. The V gene's germline CDR1 is SQVTM and CDR2 ANQGSEA. The CDR3 DNA sequence: TGCAGCGTGCTGGGAGCTAGCAATCAGCCCCAGCATTTT. This sequence encodes CSVLGASNQPQHF.

The chain recombines TRBV29-1 with TRBJ1-1; weak D call: TRBD1 (5 bases). V was trimmed by 7 bases and J by 3 bases, leaving 9 bases between them. The CDR3 sequence is 11 residues long. Germline lookup yields CDR1 SQVTM and CDR2 ANQGSEA. CDR3 bases: TGCAGCGGCAGGGTTTACACTGAAGCTTTCTTT. Its protein is CSGRVYTEAFF.

This rearrangement joins TRBV5-1 to TRBJ1-2; D not resolved. Trimming shortened V by 0 bases and J by 4 bases, and 16 bases separated the two germline ends. Looked up from germline, CDR1 is SGHRS and CDR2 is YFSETQ. The CDR3 has 16 residues. DNA for the CDR3: TGCGCCAGCAGCTTGGAAATCCCCGGCGGAGCCTATGGCTACACCTTC. Translation gives CASSLEIPGGAYGYTF.

This chain uses TRBV7-2 with TRBJ2-7, with 7 bases aligning to TRBD2. Germline trimming cut 5 bases from V and 6 bases from J; bases unmatched to any gene: 16. The CDR3 runs 16 residues. The germline CDR1 and CDR2 sequences are SGHTA and FQGNSA. DNA for the CDR3: TGTGCCAGCAGCCCTTCCTCAGGACTAGGAGACCGCGAGCAGTACTTC. This sequence encodes CASSPSSGLGDREQYF.

The chain links TRBV6-2 or TRBV6-3 to TRBJ2-2, with 10 bases fitting TRBD1. The CDR3 covers 15 residues. Germline CDR1 is MNHEY and CDR2 is SVGEGT. J gave up 9 bases and V 2 bases, and 6 bases lay outside the gene matches. CDR3 nucleotide sequence: TGTGCCAGCAGTTACACGGGACAGGGGAACAGGGAGCTGTTTTTT. It translates to CASSYTGQGNRELFF.

V and J are TRBV2 and TRBJ2-3; D gene unclear. Trimming stripped 6 bases from V and 2 bases from J, with 21 bases between. The CDR3 consists of 17 residues. Germline CDR1 SNHLY, CDR2 FYNNEI. CDR3 region: CASRRDPTMLITDTQYF. CDR3 DNA: TGTGCCAGCAGAAGAGACCCCACTATGCTTATCACAGATACGCAGTATTTT. Looking up the rest from reference TRBV2 and TRBJ2-3 gives the full variable domain: EPEVTQTPSHQVTQMGQEVILRCVPISNHLYFYWYRQILGQKVEFLVSFYNNEISEKSEIFDDQFSVERPDGSNFTLKIRSTKLEDSAMYFCASRRDPTMLITDTQYFGPGTRLTVL.

This rearrangement joins TRBV4-1 to TRBJ2-7; 7 bases map to TRBD2. The junction had 6 bases not matched to a gene; V was cut back by 0 bases and J by 1 base. This CDR3 spans 16 amino acids. Germline V gene sequence: CDR1 MGHRA, CDR2 YSYEKL. CDR3 residues: CASSQEPAGISYEQYF. The CDR3 DNA sequence: TGCGCCAGCAGCCAAGAACCAGCGGGAATTTCCTACGAGCAGTACTTC.

This clone showed up just once. The genes are TRBV19 and TRBJ1-1; 8 bases match TRBD1. The length of the CDR3 is 12 residues. V shed 6 bases and J 13 bases; nucleotides not matched to a gene: 10. The germline gives CDR1 LNHDA, CDR2 SQIVND (reference sequence). Written as DNA, the CDR3 is TGTGCCAGTAGCGGTACCGGGACAGGTGTTTTCTTT. Translated, it gives CASSGTGTGVFF.

The chain carries TRBV5-4 and TRBJ2-7; 9 nucleotides match TRBD1. The CDR3 runs 14 residues. J gave up 0 bases and V 6 bases, and 4 bases lay outside the gene matches. The germline gives CDR1 SGHNT, CDR2 YYREEE (reference sequence). The DNA for the CDR3 is TGTGCCAGCACCCCGACAGGGGGCTCCTACGAGCAGTACTTC. Protein product: CASTPTGGSYEQYF.

This clone was observed once. J is TRBJ1-2 and V is TRBV10-1; the match to TRBD1 covers 8 bases. Germline lookup yields CDR1 WNHNN and CDR2 SYGVQD (reference sequence). With V trimmed by 0 bases and J by 0 bases, 6 bases remained unmatched. CDR3 length: 17 amino acids. The CDR3 sequence is CASSESRDRPPNYGYTF. The CDR3 DNA reads TGCGCCAGCAGTGAGTCCAGGGACAGGCCTCCTAACTATGGCTACACCTTC.

The CDR3 DNA reads TGTGCCAGCAGCCACGGACTAGCGGGAGACGAGACCCAGTACTTC. Protein product: CASSHGLAGDETQYF. The chain is built from TRBV5-4 and TRBJ2-5; TRBD2 matches 13 bases. Germline values: CDR1 SGHNT, CDR2 YYREEE (reference sequence). The CDR3 contains 15 residues. After removal of 4 bases from V and 5 bases from J, the junction contained 5 bases not matched to a gene.

The chain has TRBV27 and TRBJ2-7; D remains unclear. Germline V lookup: CDR1 MNHEY, CDR2 SMNVEV (reference sequence). The CDR3 has 11 residues. The V end was cut by 4 bases, the J end by 4 bases, with 5 bases between. The DNA for the CDR3 is TGTGCCAGCAGTTCCCTTTACGAGCAGTACTTC. It yields the protein CASSSLYEQYF.

The chain recombines TRBV4-1 with TRBJ1-2; D call uncertain. This CDR3 comprises 11 residues. Germline V CDR1 and CDR2: MGHRA, YSYEKL. Trimming took 1 base from V and 8 from J, leaving 5 bases between them. The CDR3 DNA is TGCGCCAGCAGCCAAGGAGAGGGCTACACCTTC. Amino acid sequence: CASSQGEGYTF.

This chain connects TRBV3-1 (or the pseudogene TRBV3-2) to TRBJ2-1; a possible D gene is TRBD2 (5 bases). Trimming cost V 0 bases and J 3 bases, with 12 bases left between them. The CDR3 consists of 16 residues. Germline CDR1 and CDR2: LGHDT and YNNKEL (reference sequence). CDR3 protein: CASSQDWASSYNEQFF. CDR3 DNA: TGTGCCAGCAGCCAAGACTGGGCTAGCAGCTACAATGAGCAGTTCTTC.

The rearrangement links TRBV4-2 to TRBJ2-1, with 7 bases fitting TRBD2. The ends lost 5 bases at V and 2 bases at J; junction bases unmatched: 9. The germline V gene has CDR1 LGHNA and CDR2 YNFKEQ. The CDR3 sequence is 16 residues long. CDR3 nucleotide sequence: TGTGCCAGCAGCGACGCGGGGGACTCAGCCTACAATGAGCAGTTCTTC. It codes for CASSDAGDSAYNEQFF.

This clone appeared a few times. The V and J genes are TRBV30 and TRBJ2-7; weak D call: TRBD2 (7 bases). Germline CDR1 and CDR2: GTSNPN and SVGIG (reference sequence). Trimming removed 4 bases from V and 1 base from J, with 14 bases in between. The CDR3 is 14 amino acids. The CDR3 bases are TGTGCCTGGATCAAGGGGGGAGGGTCCTACGAGCAGTACTTC. It specifies CAWIKGGGSYEQYF.

The chain carries TRBV28 and TRBJ2-2, with 8 bases lining up with TRBD1. The germline V gene has CDR1 MDHEN and CDR2 SYDVKM. J was trimmed by 7 bases and V by 6 bases; bases with no gene match: 13. The CDR3 extends over 16 amino acids. The chain's CDR3 is CASREVGRGQVGELFF. The DNA of the CDR3 is TGTGCCAGCAGGGAGGTGGGCAGGGGGCAGGTCGGGGAGCTGTTTTTT.

This clone has a single count. The chain links TRBV7-8 to TRBJ2-7, with a possible D match to TRBD1 (6 bases). The length of the CDR3 is 14 residues. The V end lost 1 base, the J end lost 4 bases, and 11 bases lay between the germline ends. Germline V lookup: CDR1 SGHVS, CDR2 FQNEAQ. The CDR3 reads CASSLVQGTYEQYF. In DNA, the CDR3 is TGTGCCAGCAGCTTAGTCCAGGGGACGTACGAGCAGTACTTC.

The chain joins TRBV5-6 to TRBJ2-1; possible D gene TRBD2, 6 bases. The CDR3 covers 15 residues. The germline V and J ends were trimmed by 1 base and 6 bases, with 14 bases remaining between them. Germline CDR1 SGHDT, CDR2 YYEEEE. CDR3 residues: CASSLRGVTSNEQFF. DNA for the CDR3: TGTGCCAGCAGCTTGAGGGGCGTGACTAGCAATGAGCAGTTCTTC.

This sequence joins TRBV30 and TRBJ1-2; no firm D call. This CDR3 is built from 14 residues. The V and J ends lost 3 bases and 4 bases respectively, with 15 bases between them. Germline values: CDR1 GTSNPN, CDR2 SVGIG (reference sequence). CDR3 sequence: CAWSPAGLFYGYTF. The CDR3 nucleotides are TGTGCCTGGAGCCCGGCGGGATTGTTCTATGGCTACACCTTC.

This clone was recorded a few times. A junction boundary mismatches the germline segment, possibly from a read error. The genes are TRBV7-7 and TRBJ2-3; 9 bases are a match to TRBD1. Germline V gene data show CDR1 as SSHAT and CDR2 as FNYEAQ (reference sequence). The CDR3 is 15 residues long. Here the CDR3 DNA reads TGTGCTAGCAGCCCGGGGACAGGGAGGACAGATACGCAGTATTTT. Its protein is CASSPGTGRTDTQYF.

The chain is built from TRBV28 and TRBJ1-4; TRBD1 is a possible D gene (6 bases). Trimming pared 7 bases from V and 6 bases from J, leaving 21 bases between. This CDR3 has 16 residues. Per the germline V gene, CDR1 is MDHEN and CDR2 is SYDVKM. CDR3 region: CASTRVRGRGDEKLFF. Here the CDR3 DNA reads TGTGCCAGCACCCGGGTCCGGGGGCGGGGGGATGAAAAACTGTTTTTT.

Only a few counts were recorded for this clone. The rearrangement links TRBV5-6 to TRBJ1-1; D call uncertain. CDR1 is SGHDT, CDR2 YYEEEE, per germline. V gave up 4 bases and J gave up 5 bases, with 15 bases separating them. The CDR3 covers 14 residues. The CDR3 region is CASSLDGYGTEAFF. The CDR3 DNA follows: TGTGCCAGCAGCCTAGACGGGTACGGGACTGAAGCTTTCTTT.

The chain carries TRBV28 and TRBJ2-4; 8 bases align to TRBD1. With V trimmed by 7 bases and J by 7 bases, 15 bases remained unmatched. The CDR3 is 16 amino acids. Germline CDR1 MDHEN, CDR2 SYDVKM. The CDR3 spells CASTLTHGTGANIQYF. In DNA, the CDR3 is TGTGCCAGCACCCTAACTCACGGGACAGGCGCGAACATTCAGTACTTC.

The genes are TRBV28 and TRBJ2-2; 14 positions agree with TRBD2. The CDR3 length is 18 residues. Germline-derived CDR1 and CDR2 are MDHEN and SYDVKM. J gave up 6 bases and V 6 bases, and 12 bases lay outside the gene matches. The CDR3 sequence is CASRRGQTSGRASGELFF. Written as DNA, the CDR3 is TGTGCCAGCAGACGGGGACAGACTAGCGGGAGGGCCTCCGGGGAGCTGTTTTTT.

V and J are TRBV25-1 and TRBJ1-1; D is uncertain. V was clipped by 1 base and J by 1 base, with 4 bases between them. Looked up from germline, CDR1 is MGHDK and CDR2 is SYGVNS. The CDR3 totals 13 residues. The DNA of the CDR3 is TGTGCCAGCAGTGAATGGGCGAACACTGAAGCTTTCTTT. Translating gives CASSEWANTEAFF. Supplemented by reference TRBV25-1 and TRBJ1-1, the full variable domain reads EADIYQTPRYLVIGTGKKITLECSQTMGHDKMYWYQQDPGMELHLIHYSYGVNSTEKGDLSSESTVSRIRTEHFPLTLESARPSHTSQYLCASSEWANTEAFFGQGTRLTVV.